The clone carrying this T cell receptor (beta chain) was picked up a small number of times. Its specificity is unknown. With no exceptions, donors were healthy Caucasians. The CDR3 has 16 residues. Trimming took 4 bases from V and 7 from J; bases not matched to a gene: 8. From germline, CDR1 is KGHDR and CDR2 SFDVKD. The data stem from a study of identical twins. It was template switching that added a universal primer site, and there were unique molecular identifiers on the cDNA. TCRdb redid the calling of the 5' RACE reads with MiXCR, one entry per CDR3 protein. The sample lists 400,000 to 500,000 distinct CDR3 sequences, roughly 20% seen once, with more than 10% in the top ten. Regarding the study as a whole: A lower insertion count was a feature of abundant cord blood beta clonotypes, with no such feature in memory repertoires. Some out-of-frame alpha sequences were shared by twins, and these showed excess low generation probability.

The sample taken for sequencing was naive T cells sorted from blood. This chain uses TRBV24-1 with TRBJ1-4; 10 bases agree with TRBD1. The clonotype was recovered from a man in his forties or fifties in good health. CDR3 bases: TGTGCCACCAGTGAAAAACCCGGGACAGGGGTTGAAAAACTGTTTTTT. It yields the protein CATSEKPGTGVEKLFF.